This T cell receptor beta chain emerged from a study of identical twins. Study-wide points: Those out-of-frame alpha sequences shared by twins showed an excess of low generation probability.

The donor group consisted entirely of healthy Caucasians. This clonotype was counted ten times or more. Its specificity is not known. TCRdb re-analysed the 5' RACE reads in MiXCR, keeping a single row per CDR3 protein. The data contain under 350,000 distinct CDR3 sequences, less than 9.5% of them singletons. CDR3 size: 14 residues. V lost 0 bases, J lost 3 bases, and 9 bases lay in between. Germline V lookup: CDR1 LGHNA, CDR2 YSLEER. The same data also went into a second study, on yellow fever vaccine responses in identical twins. As that study records: Twins' T cell vaccine responses reportedly looked partly convergent, partly personalized.

Sequencing input: CD8+ T cells sorted from blood. The receptor comes from a woman between 18 and 30 years old in good health. V gene TRBV4-3 combines with J gene TRBJ2-7, with D hard to call. The CDR3 sequence is CASSQDKELYEQYF. The DNA of the CDR3 is TGCGCCAGCAGCCAAGATAAGGAGCTCTACGAGCAGTACTTC.